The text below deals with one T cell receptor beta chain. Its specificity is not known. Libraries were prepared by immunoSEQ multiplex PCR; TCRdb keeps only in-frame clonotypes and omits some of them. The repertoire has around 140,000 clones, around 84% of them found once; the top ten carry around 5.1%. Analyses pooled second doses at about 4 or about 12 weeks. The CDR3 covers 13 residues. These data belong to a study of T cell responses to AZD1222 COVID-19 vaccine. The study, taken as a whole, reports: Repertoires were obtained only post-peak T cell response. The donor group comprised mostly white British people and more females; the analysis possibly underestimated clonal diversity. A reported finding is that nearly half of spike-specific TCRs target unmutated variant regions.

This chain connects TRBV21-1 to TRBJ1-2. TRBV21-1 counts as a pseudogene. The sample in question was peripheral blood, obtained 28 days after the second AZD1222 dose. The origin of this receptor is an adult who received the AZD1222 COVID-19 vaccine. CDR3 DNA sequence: TGTGCCACCCTGCAAGAGGGGAGTGATGGCTACACCTTC. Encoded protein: CATLQEGSDGYTF.